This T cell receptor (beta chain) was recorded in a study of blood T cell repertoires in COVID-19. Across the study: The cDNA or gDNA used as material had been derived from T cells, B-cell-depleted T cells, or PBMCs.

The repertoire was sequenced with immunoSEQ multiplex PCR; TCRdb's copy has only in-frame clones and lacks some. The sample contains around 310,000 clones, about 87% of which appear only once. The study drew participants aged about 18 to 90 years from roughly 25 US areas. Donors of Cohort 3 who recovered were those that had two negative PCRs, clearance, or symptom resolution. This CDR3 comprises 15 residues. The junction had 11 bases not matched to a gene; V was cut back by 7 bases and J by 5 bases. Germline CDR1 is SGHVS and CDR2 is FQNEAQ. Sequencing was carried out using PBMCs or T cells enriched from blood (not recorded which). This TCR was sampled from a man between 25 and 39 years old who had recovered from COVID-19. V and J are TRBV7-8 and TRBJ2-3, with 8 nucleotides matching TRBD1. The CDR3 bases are TGTGCCAGCACCGGAGGACAGGGAACGGGAGATACGCAGTATTTT. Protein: CASTGGQGTGDTQYF.